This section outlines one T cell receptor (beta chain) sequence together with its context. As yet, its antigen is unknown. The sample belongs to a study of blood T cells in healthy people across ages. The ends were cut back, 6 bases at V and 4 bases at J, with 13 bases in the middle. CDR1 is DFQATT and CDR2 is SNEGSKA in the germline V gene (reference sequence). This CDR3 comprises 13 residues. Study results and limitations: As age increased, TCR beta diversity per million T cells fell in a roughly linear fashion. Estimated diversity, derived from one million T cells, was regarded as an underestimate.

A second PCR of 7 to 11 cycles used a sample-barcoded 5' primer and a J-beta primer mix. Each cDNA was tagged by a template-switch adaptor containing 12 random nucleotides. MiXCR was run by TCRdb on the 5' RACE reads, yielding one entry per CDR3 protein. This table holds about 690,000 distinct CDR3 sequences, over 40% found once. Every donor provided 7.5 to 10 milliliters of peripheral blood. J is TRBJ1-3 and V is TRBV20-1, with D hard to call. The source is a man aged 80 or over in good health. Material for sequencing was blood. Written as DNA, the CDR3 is TGCAGTGCGGCAAGTGGTGGAGGAAACACCATATATTTT. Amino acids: CSAASGGGNTIYF.